What follows are 12 T cell receptor beta chains derived from one specimen sequenced in a study of T cell responses to AZD1222 COVID-19 vaccine. Assay: immunoSEQ multiplex PCR; the TCRdb copy retains only in-frame clones and omits some. Of around 170,000 clones listed, 80% to 95% are singletons. The sample consisted of peripheral blood, taken 28 days after the second AZD1222 dose. These receptors all come from an adult who received the AZD1222 COVID-19 vaccine.

The V and J genes are TRBV7-2 and TRBJ2-2; 9 nucleotides agree with TRBD1. The J segment lost 4 bases and the V segment lost 4 bases, leaving 4 bases of the junction unmatched. The V gene's germline CDR1 is SGHTA and CDR2 FQGNSA. This CDR3 is built from 15 residues. Here the CDR3 DNA reads TGTGCCAGCAGCTCGGACAGGGGAGGCACCGGGGAGCTGTTTTTT. Its translation is CASSSDRGGTGELFF.

This clone was counted a single time. The genes are TRBV5-1 and TRBJ1-4; TRBD1 might be the D (5 bases). The CDR3 extends over 13 amino acids. V shed 5 bases and J shed 8 bases, with 13 bases lying between them. CDR1 and CDR2 from the germline V gene are SGHRS and YFSETQ. The CDR3 sequence: CASSPQAGEKLFF. CDR3 sequence (DNA): TGCGCCAGCAGTCCACAGGCAGGAGAAAAACTGTTTTTT.

This clone was seen just once. The V gene is TRBV27, the J gene TRBJ2-7; 7 positions agree with TRBD2. The CDR3 extends over 11 amino acids. Germline V gene lookup returns CDR1 MNHEY and CDR2 SMNVEV (reference sequence). V shed 8 bases, J shed 3 bases, and the junction held 1 base outside the gene matches. CDR3 region: CASGRDYEQYF. DNA of the CDR3: TGTGCCAGCGGGAGGGACTACGAGCAGTACTTC.

The V call is TRBV3-1 (or the pseudogene TRBV3-2), the J call TRBJ1-4; TRBD1 might be the D (5 bases). Trimming took 1 base from V and 0 from J, leaving 15 bases between them. The CDR3 has 18 residues. Germline CDR1 reads LGHDT; CDR2 reads YNNKEL (reference sequence). The CDR3 DNA sequence: TGTGCCAGCAGCCAAGGGTACAGGAGTACCCCAACTAATGAAAAACTGTTTTTT. Translation gives CASSQGYRSTPTNEKLFF.

J is TRBJ1-6 and V is TRBV4-1; no definite D call. Trimming took off 4 bases at V and 6 bases at J, with 16 bases between the two ends. Germline V gives CDR1 MGHRA, CDR2 YSYEKL. This CDR3 is 16 amino acids long. The CDR3 loop is CASSRGQSPTNSPLHF. Written as DNA, the CDR3 is TGCGCCAGCAGCCGAGGCCAGAGTCCCACTAATTCACCCCTCCACTTT.

The gene calls are TRBV29-1 and TRBJ1-4; unclear D gene. The CDR3 has 13 residues. Trimming cost V 6 bases and J 0 bases, with 8 bases left between them. From germline, CDR1 is SQVTM and CDR2 ANQGSEA. For the CDR3, the DNA is TGCAGCGTCCCGCATGCAACTAATGAAAAACTGTTTTTT. Protein product: CSVPHATNEKLFF.

This clone was seen a few times. The CDR3 sequence: CASSQDPGQGFHEQYF. Written as DNA, the CDR3 is TGTGCCAGCAGCCAAGATCCCGGACAGGGCTTCCACGAGCAGTACTTC. This chain uses TRBV4-2 with TRBJ2-7; TRBD1 matches at 8 bases. The CDR3 spans 16 residues. V shed 0 bases and J 5 bases; nucleotides not matched to a gene: 9. In germline, CDR1 is LGHNA, CDR2 YNFKEQ.

The rearrangement joins TRBV28 to TRBJ1-4; tentatively, D is TRBD1 (5 bases). Trimming took 3 bases from V and 3 from J, leaving 8 bases between them. Germline values: CDR1 MDHEN, CDR2 SYDVKM. The CDR3 is 14 residues long. This CDR3 is CASSLGGSNEKLFF. The CDR3 DNA reads as TGTGCCAGCAGTTTGGGGGGATCTAATGAAAAACTGTTTTTT.

The V call is TRBV3-1 (or the pseudogene TRBV3-2), the J call TRBJ1-2; 9 positions agree with TRBD1. This CDR3 comprises 15 residues. V shed 5 bases, J shed 7 bases, and the junction held 11 bases outside the gene matches. CDR1 and CDR2 (germline): LGHDT, YNNKEL (reference sequence). The CDR3 DNA sequence: TGTGCCAGCAGCTGGTCGGGACAGGGAGCCAGTGGCTACACCTTC. Translated: CASSWSGQGASGYTF.

The J gene is TRBJ2-5, the V gene TRBV12-3 or TRBV12-4, with D possibly matching TRBD2 (6 bases). CDR3 length: 13 residues. Trimming pared 3 bases from V and 3 bases from J, leaving 8 bases between. CDR3 amino acids: CASSFGGEETQYF. The CDR3, as DNA: TGTGCCAGCAGTTTTGGAGGGGAAGAGACCCAGTACTTC.

The rearrangement uses TRBV30 and TRBJ2-5, with 9 nucleotides matching TRBD2. Trimming at V came to 0 bases and at J to 2 bases, leaving 1 base not matched to a gene. This CDR3 is 14 amino acids long. Germline loops: CDR1 GTSNPN, CDR2 SVGIG (reference sequence). This CDR3 is CAWSVTSGQETQYF. CDR3 DNA sequence: TGTGCCTGGAGTGTGACTAGCGGACAAGAGACCCAGTACTTC.

This clone is a singleton in its sample. The chain combines TRBV24-1 with TRBJ1-3; D remains ambiguous. The CDR3 length is 17 residues. Germline V gives CDR1 KGHDR, CDR2 SFDVKD. The V end was cut by 7 bases, the J end by 0 bases, with 18 bases between. The CDR3 sequence: CATRDYGIESSGNTIYF. The CDR3 DNA reads TGTGCCACCAGGGACTACGGGATCGAGAGCTCTGGAAACACCATATATTTT.